This T cell receptor (beta chain) was observed in a study of T cell responses to AZD1222 COVID-19 vaccine (dated by TCRdb to about 2021). With respect to the entire study: A total of approximately 240 trial participants underwent TCR sequencing, of whom roughly 210 had received two doses of AZD1222 and about 25 had received two doses of the MenACWY control vaccine. Trial participants were enrolled by age into 18-55, 56-69 and 70-plus year subgroups, with approximately 150, 28 and 58 TCR-sequenced participants respectively.

The CDR3 regions of human TCRbeta chains were analyzed by immunosequencing. Per the source publication's procedure: TCRs in the repertoires were matched against a reference library of SARS-CoV-2-specific TCRs that had been generated with the MIRA antigen-specificity platform. Breadth meant the fraction of unique TCRs that were SARS-CoV-2-associated, whereas depth meant the fraction of total T cells that were SARS-CoV-2-associated. Using the MIRA data, each spike-specific TCR was mapped to the spike region that the TCR reacts to and placed in a CD4 or CD8 class. Log10-transformed breadth and depth values were compared by one-way ANOVA with Sidak's multiple comparisons tests. TCRdb retrieved this table from immuneACCESS and kept in-frame rearrangements only. Not all clones are present; in checked studies, unresolved V genes account for under half, and no reason is known for the remainder. Clone size and V and J calls were adopted from that table, with D and trimming inferred from the DNA. The sample table lists roughly 160,000 clones, approximately 87% of them with a count of one. The top ten hold roughly 4.3% of the sample.

In light of the paper, this sample's time point label describes: about 28 days (+/-7) after the second vaccine dose. AZD1222 recipients with second doses at about 4 weeks or about 12 weeks were pooled, because spike-specific TCR depth and breadth did not differ between schedules. The vaccinee samples were drawn from two UK trials, COV001 and COV002, one of which was a single-blind randomized controlled phase 2/3 trial testing AZD1222 (ChAdOx1 nCoV-19) in healthy adults. Trial participant PBMC samples were collected at day 0 and day 28 after the second dose for TCRbeta chain sequencing. A remark on this clone: Its specific antigen is unknown. The input lacks base qualities; no much larger clone sits a single base away.

Summary of the overall study and its limitations: Reportedly, almost half of the unique spike-specific TCRs recognized epitopes lying outside the regions that are mutated in the B.1.351 and B.1.1.7 variants. Most participants were white British and females outnumbered males, and the authors suggested that clonal diversity may have been underestimated. The 56-69-year group was small, and its depth increase did not reach significance, likely because of low power. Because no day 14 peak-response samples were available, the repertoires could be characterized only after the peak T cell response. The vaccine-associated CD4 TCRs covered the entire spike protein, and the dominant responses fell in regions 160-218 and 743-854. Conclusions about previously exposed vaccinees are limited, since just a handful of AZD1222 recipients were seropositive for SARS-CoV-2 at baseline. After two AZD1222 doses, spike-specific TCR breadth and depth were significantly higher than at day 0 and than in MenACWY recipients.

The starting material was peripheral blood, obtained 28 days after the second AZD1222 dose. This clonotype was sampled from an adult who received the AZD1222 COVID-19 vaccine.

Here the CDR3 is given as CASSRDSYTEAFF. The DNA sequence is TGTGCCAGTAGTAGGGACAGCTACACTGAAGCTTTCTTT. The receptor chain draws on TRBV19 and TRBJ1-1; 7 middle bases align to TRBD1. From cysteine to phenylalanine, the CDR3 is 13 amino acids long. Left in the record is the CDR3 DNA by itself, 39 bases read in frame from the first base. V loses 4 bases at its end and J loses 3 bases; junction bases beyond the gene matches: 2. CDR1 and CDR2, looked up from the germline V gene (reference sequence), are LNHDA and SQIVND.